The rows below give T cell receptor beta chains drawn from one sample of a study of cytomegalovirus exposure and HLA in healthy donors. Sequencing was performed with immunoSEQ multiplex PCR; in TCRdb, only in-frame clones are kept and a portion is missing. The table lists approximately 70,000 clones, around 69% of them singletons. Source material: PBMCs. The receptors were gathered from a human donor in good health. Both conserved end residues are part of each CDR3. Each record gives: clone size, D gene, V gene, CDR3 length, J gene, CDR3 protein, CDR3 DNA. D genes are given only for firm matches. The listing skips clone size in some rows; elsewhere it reads once, few, many or a size class.

>.|.|TRBV11-3|14|TRBJ2-5
CASTFTSSQETQYF
TGTGCCAGCACCTTCACTAGCAGCCAAGAGACCCAGTACTTC
>once|TRBD2|TRBV2|13|TRBJ2-1
CASMGSGNDEQFF
TGTGCCAGCATGGGTAGCGGGAACGATGAGCAGTTCTTC
>.|.|TRBV7-9|17|TRBJ1-1
CASSSSSGGRVNTEAFF
TGTGCCAGCAGCTCATCATCGGGGGGTAGGGTGAACACTGAAGCTTTCTTT
>.|.|TRBV6-1|14|TRBJ1-5
CVDSGVDSNQPQHF
TGTGTCGACTCGGGGGTAGATAGCAATCAGCCCCAGCATTTT
>.|.|TRBV29-1|14|TRBJ1-1
CSVVQQGMNTEAFF
TGCAGCGTTGTCCAACAGGGTATGAACACTGAAGCTTTCTTT
>few|.|TRBV9|14|TRBJ1-5
CASSPGGASWAQHF
TGTGCCAGCTCCCCCGGCGGGGCCAGTTGGGCCCAGCATTTT
>.|TRBD1|TRBV27|13|TRBJ1-2
CASGSQGAYGYTF
TGTGCCAGCGGGTCACAGGGGGCGTATGGCTACACCTTC
>.|.|TRBV6-1|13|TRBJ2-5
CASSEEGGETQYF
TGTGCCAGCAGTGAAGAAGGAGGGGAGACCCAGTACTTC
>.|.|TRBV4-2|16|TRBJ2-4
CASSRERSGAKNIQYF
TGTGCCAGCAGCCGAGAACGGTCGGGGGCCAAAAACATTCAGTACTTC
>.|TRBD2|TRBV29-1|13|TRBJ2-3
CSVGGIRVDTQYF
TGCAGCGTGGGGGGGATTAGGGTAGATACGCAGTATTTT
>.|TRBD1|TRBV13|16|TRBJ2-1
CASSRLGDRAHNEQFF
TGTGCCAGCAGCCGACTAGGGGACAGGGCCCACAATGAGCAGTTCTTC
>.|TRBD1|TRBV4-1|15|TRBJ2-4
CASSHKAGGQGIQYF
TGCGCCAGCAGCCACAAAGCAGGGGGCCAGGGAATTCAGTACTTC
>.|.|TRBV28|14|TRBJ1-5
CASSSMGGDQPQHF
TGTGCCAGCAGTTCAATGGGGGGGGATCAGCCCCAGCATTTT
>few|.|TRBV7-8|14|TRBJ2-3
CASSPGGSTDTQYF
TGTGCCAGCAGCCCCGGGGGTAGCACAGATACGCAGTATTTT
>.|TRBD2|TRBV15|16|TRBJ2-1
CATSEGKGRGVTEQFF
TGTGCCACCAGCGAGGGGAAGGGACGGGGGGTAACTGAGCAGTTCTTC
>.|TRBD2|TRBV4-1|16|TRBJ2-1
CASTHGLAEAYNEQFF
TGCGCCAGCACGCACGGACTAGCGGAGGCCTACAATGAGCAGTTCTTC
>few|TRBD1|TRBV30|15|TRBJ1-4
CAWNRRQGEEEKLFF
TGTGCCTGGAACCGTCGACAGGGTGAGGAAGAAAAACTGTTTTTT
>.|TRBD2|TRBV2|14|TRBJ2-5
CASSGTSGIETQYF
TGTGCCAGCAGTGGGACTAGCGGGATAGAGACCCAGTACTTC
>.|.|TRBV10-3|15|TRBJ2-7
CAITAGLTPSYERYF
TGTGCCATCACCGCCGGCCTGACGCCTTCCTACGAGCGGTACTTC
>.|TRBD2|TRBV9|15|TRBJ2-7
CASSTGGGRSYEQYF
TGTGCCAGCAGCACCGGGGGGGGCCGCTCCTACGAGCAGTACTTC
>few|TRBD2|TRBV7-9|13|TRBJ2-7
CASTGLATYEQYF
TGTGCCAGCACGGGACTAGCGACCTACGAGCAGTACTTC
>once|TRBD1|TRBV6-5|16|TRBJ2-6
CASSYSITGVGNVLTF
TGTGCCAGCAGTTACTCGATAACAGGGGTAGGCAACGTCCTGACTTTC
>few|.|TRBV30|12|TRBJ2-7
CAWSDSNYEQYF
TGTGCCTGGAGTGACTCCAACTACGAGCAGTACTTC
>.|TRBD1|TRBV9|15|TRBJ2-1
CASSPRQGANNEQFF
TGTGCCAGCAGCCCCCGGCAGGGGGCTAACAATGAGCAGTTCTTC
>few|.|TRBV6-6|16|TRBJ1-5
CASSFLPSGENQPQHF
TGTGCCAGCAGTTTCCTCCCCTCGGGGGAGAATCAGCCCCAGCATTTT
>few|.|TRBV7-6|12|TRBJ2-3
CASSLLRDTQYF
TGTGCCAGCAGCCTACTGAGGGATACGCAGTATTTT
>once|TRBD2|TRBV11-1|14|TRBJ2-1
CASSFTSGYNEQFF
TGTGCCAGCAGCTTCACTAGCGGATACAATGAGCAGTTCTTC
>.|TRBD1|TRBV6-4|15|TRBJ1-2
CASSQSGGYGYGYTF
TGTGCCAGCAGTCAATCAGGGGGGTACGGCTATGGCTACACCTTC
>.|.|TRBV29-1|15|TRBJ2-6
CSVPGQPGGANVLTF
TGCAGCGTGCCGGGACAACCAGGGGGGGCCAACGTCCTGACTTTC
>.|TRBD1|TRBV14|14|TRBJ2-5
CASSRTGGGETQYF
TGTGCCAGCAGCCGAACAGGGGGCGGCGAGACCCAGTACTTC
>.|.|TRBV6-5|14|TRBJ2-2
CASRDYLSRGELFF
TGTGCCAGCAGAGACTACTTGTCTAGGGGGGAGCTGTTTTTT
>.|TRBD2|TRBV27|13|TRBJ2-7
CASSLKGGDEQYF
TGTGCCAGCAGTTTAAAGGGAGGGGACGAGCAGTACTTC
>.|.|TRBV28|14|TRBJ1-1
CASSLVALNTEAFF
TGTGCCAGCAGTTTAGTAGCTTTGAACACTGAAGCTTTCTTT
>.|.|TRBV29-1|13|TRBJ2-2
CSAPDSYTGELFF
TGCAGCGCCCCGGACTCTTACACCGGGGAGCTGTTTTTT
>.|.|TRBV20-1|10|TRBJ2-5
CSASRDIQYF
TGCAGTGCTAGCAGGGATATCCAGTACTTC
>.|TRBD2|TRBV28|17|TRBJ2-7
CASSLGLAGGVVGEQYF
TGTGCCAGCAGTTTGGGCCTAGCGGGAGGAGTGGTAGGCGAGCAGTACTTC